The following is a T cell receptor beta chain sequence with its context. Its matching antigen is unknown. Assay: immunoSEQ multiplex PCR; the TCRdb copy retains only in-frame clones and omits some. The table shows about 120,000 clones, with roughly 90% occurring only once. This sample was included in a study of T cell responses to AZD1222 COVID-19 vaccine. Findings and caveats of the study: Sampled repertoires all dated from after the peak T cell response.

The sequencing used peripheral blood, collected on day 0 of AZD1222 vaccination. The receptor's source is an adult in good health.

The CDR3 DNA sequence: TGTGCCAGCAGTTACGGAAGGCGGGATGGCTACACCTTC. Residues: CASSYGRRDGYTF. V is TRBV6-5 and J is TRBJ1-2; D remains unclear. The CDR3 runs to 13 residues. The V end was cut by 2 bases, the J end by 6 bases, with 10 bases between. CDR1 is MNHEY and CDR2 is SVGAGI in the germline V gene.